Listed below are T cell receptor beta chains from one sample, sequenced in a study of OX40 agonist ivuxolimab in advanced cancers. Assay used: immunoSEQ multiplex PCR; TCRdb lists only in-frame clones, some missing. The sample yields about 86,000 clones, roughly nine tenths seen once. Sequencing used CD4+ or CD8+ T cells sorted from blood, obtained in a trial of the OX40 agonist ivuxolimab. The source is an adult with an advanced solid tumor such as melanoma, head and neck, liver or kidney cancer. The CDR3 runs from the conserved cysteine through the conserved F or W. Fields, in order: V gene, J gene, clone size, D gene, CDR3 protein, CDR3 DNA. D genes are given only for firm matches. Size is omitted from some rows. Given values are once, few, many or a class for expanded clones.

TRBV11-2	TRBJ2-7	.	.	CASSSRTGGEFRHYEQYF	TGTGCCAGCAGTTCGAGAACAGGCGGTGAATTTAGACACTACGAGCAGTACTTC
TRBV10-2	TRBJ2-7	.	.	CASSESSSALGEQYF	TGCGCCAGCAGTGAGTCGTCTAGCGCCCTGGGAGAGCAGTACTTC
TRBV29-1	TRBJ1-1	.	.	CSVEPDHTEAFF	TGCAGCGTTGAACCCGATCACACTGAAGCTTTCTTT
TRBV27	TRBJ2-4	.	.	CASSLVRQYF	TGTGCCAGCAGTTTAGTACGTCAGTACTTC
TRBV2	TRBJ2-3	.	.	CASSPSLDTQYF	TGTGCCAGCAGCCCCTCACTAGATACGCAGTATTTT
TRBV29-1	TRBJ2-2	.	TRBD2	CSVEWPSGSAGELFF	TGCAGCGTTGAATGGCCTAGCGGGAGCGCCGGGGAGCTGTTTTTT
TRBV19	TRBJ2-7	.	TRBD1	CASSIVGDSSYEQYF	TGTGCCAGTAGTATAGTAGGGGACAGTTCCTACGAGCAGTACTTC
TRBV7-2	TRBJ2-7	.	.	CASSLVFGTNSYEQYF	TGTGCCAGCAGCTTAGTATTTGGGACAAACTCCTACGAGCAGTACTTC
TRBV7-6	TRBJ2-6	once	.	CASSLQWAGSPSGANVLTF	TGTGCCAGCAGCTTACAGTGGGCGGGATCCCCCTCTGGGGCCAACGTCCTGACTTTC
TRBV9	TRBJ2-7	.	TRBD2	CASSVSGRGYEQYF	TGTGCCAGCAGCGTTAGCGGGAGAGGTTACGAGCAGTACTTC
TRBV2	TRBJ2-5	.	.	CASSEWGLGETQYF	TGTGCCAGCAGTGAATGGGGGTTAGGGGAGACCCAGTACTTC
TRBV1	TRBJ1-2	.	.	CTSSQEFTGQGESNYGYTF	TGCACCAGCAGCCAAGAGTTCACGGGACAGGGCGAATCTAACTATGGCTACACCTTC
TRBV19	TRBJ2-6	.	.	CASSISSGANVLTF	TGTGCCAGTAGTATAAGCTCTGGGGCCAACGTCCTGACTTTC
TRBV7-3	TRBJ2-2	.	.	CASSLTDPNTGELFF	TGTGCCAGCAGCTTAACGGACCCCAACACCGGGGAGCTGTTTTTT
TRBV19	TRBJ2-1	.	.	CASSFDSYNEQFF	TGTGCCAGTAGCTTCGACTCCTACAATGAGCAGTTCTTC
TRBV28	TRBJ2-7	few	TRBD2	CASSFAGLAGGEQYF	TGTGCCAGCAGTTTTGCCGGACTAGCGGGTGGGGAGCAGTACTTC
TRBV7-3	TRBJ2-7	.	TRBD2	CASSPSTSVYEQYF	TGTGCCAGCAGCCCGTCGACTAGCGTCTACGAGCAGTACTTC
TRBV7-8	TRBJ2-1	.	TRBD2	CASSLEAGGIGQFF	TGTGCCAGCAGCTTAGAGGCCGGGGGGATTGGGCAGTTCTTC
TRBV5-6	TRBJ2-7	.	.	CASSNGGDDEQYF	TGTGCCAGCAGCAATGGTGGGGACGACGAGCAGTACTTC
TRBV19	TRBJ2-6	.	.	CASMKGGAGANVLTF	TGTGCCAGTATGAAGGGGGGAGCGGGGGCCAACGTCCTGACTTTC
TRBV27	TRBJ2-7	.	.	CASSLGSEQYF	TGTGCCAGCAGTCTTGGGTCCGAGCAGTACTTC
TRBV4-1	TRBJ1-1	.	TRBD1	CASSQEQGAPNTEAFF	TGCGCCAGCAGCCAGGAACAGGGGGCTCCGAACACTGAAGCTTTCTTT
TRBV7-9	TRBJ2-7	.	.	CASSLGNRPGSYEQYF	TGTGCCAGCAGCTTAGGGAACCGTCCGGGGTCCTACGAGCAGTACTTC
TRBV2	TRBJ2-1	.	.	CASSDETNNEQFF	TGTGCCAGCAGTGATGAGACTAACAATGAGCAGTTCTTC
TRBV11-3	TRBJ1-2	.	.	CASGEGFGYGYTF	TGTGCCAGCGGCGAAGGGTTCGGCTATGGCTACACCTTC
TRBV5-3	TRBJ1-1	once	.	CARSWISQSNTEAFF	TGTGCCAGAAGCTGGATAAGTCAGTCAAACACTGAAGCTTTCTTT
TRBV27	TRBJ1-1	.	.	CASSFGKNTEAFF	TGTGCCAGCAGTTTTGGGAAGAACACTGAAGCTTTCTTT
TRBV2	TRBJ1-4	.	.	CASSENLKLFF	TGTGCCAGCAGTGAAAATCTTAAACTGTTTTTT
TRBV2	TRBJ1-2	.	.	CASSFVGGRYGYTF	TGTGCCAGCAGTTTCGTTGGGGGCAGGTATGGCTACACCTTC
TRBV6-6	TRBJ1-5	.	.	CASSYGGQGRNQPQHF	TGTGCCAGCAGTTACGGGGGGCAGGGGCGGAATCAGCCCCAGCATTTT
TRBV11-2	TRBJ2-7	.	.	CASSSLRLVLSYEQYF	TGTGCCAGCAGCTCCTTACGACTAGTCCTCTCCTACGAGCAGTACTTC
TRBV14	TRBJ2-3	.	TRBD1	CASSQEGQGAADTQYF	TGTGCCAGCAGCCAAGAGGGGCAGGGGGCCGCAGATACGCAGTATTTT
TRBV7-3	TRBJ2-2	once	.	CASSSRGEGELFF	TGTGCCAGCAGCTCTAGGGGTGAGGGGGAGCTGTTTTTT
TRBV30	TRBJ1-4	.	.	CAWETGATNEKLFF	TGTGCCTGGGAAACAGGAGCAACTAATGAAAAACTGTTTTTT
TRBV19	TRBJ1-2	.	.	CATQGLEGYTF	TGTGCCACTCAGGGGTTAGAGGGCTACACCTTC
TRBV23-1	TRBJ1-5	once	.	CASSQSRFVLHDQPQHF	TGCGCCAGCAGTCAAAGTCGCTTCGTCCTTCACGATCAGCCCCAGCATTTT